The rows below give T cell receptor beta chains drawn from one sample of a study of regulatory T cells in long-lasting Graves disease. MiXCR was run by TCRdb on the multiplex PCR reads, yielding one entry per CDR3 protein. The sample carries about 380,000 distinct CDR3 sequences, about 14% recorded once. Specimen: peripheral blood mononuclear cells (PBMCs), collected at new diagnosis, from a patient treated with antithyroid drugs. The receptors were gathered from a female donor with Graves disease. Each CDR3 is given with its conserved first and last residue. D genes are given only for firm matches. Part of the rows lack a size; the others show once, few, many or a class for expanded clones.

>TRBD2|-|TRBV9|TRBJ2-2
CASSGYSGGDPGELFF
TGTGCCAGCAGTGGTTATAGCGGGGGCGATCCCGGGGAGCTGTTTTTT
>-|-|TRBV20-1|TRBJ1-5
CSASPLGRNSNQPQHF
TGCAGTGCTTCTCCCCTTGGGAGGAATAGCAATCAGCCCCAGCATTTT
>-|many|TRBV12-3/TRBV12-4|TRBJ2-5
CASSLTGLAEKETQYF
TGTGCCAGCAGTTTGACAGGGCTAGCGGAGAAAGAGACCCAGTACTTC
>TRBD1|many|TRBV24-1|TRBJ1-2
CATSAPDRGRDYGYTF
TGTGCCACCAGTGCCCCTGACAGGGGGCGCGACTATGGCTACACCTTC
>-|many|TRBV20-1|TRBJ1-3
CSAERISGNTIYF
TGCAGTGCAGAGAGGATCTCTGGAAACACCATATATTTT
>TRBD2|-|TRBV29-1|TRBJ2-5
CSVDGIAGIQETQYF
TGCAGCGTAGATGGTATAGCGGGGATCCAAGAGACCCAGTACTTC
>-|many|TRBV12-3/TRBV12-4|TRBJ1-1
CASNLNGGTEAFF
TGTGCCTCGAATTTAAACGGGGGCACTGAAGCTTTCTTT
>TRBD2|many|TRBV6-2/TRBV6-3|TRBJ2-5
CASSDALAGVQETQYF
TGTGCCAGCAGTGACGCCCTAGCGGGGGTCCAAGAGACCCAGTACTTC
>-|-|TRBV28|TRBJ2-7
CASSLEVPTEQYF
TGTGCCAGCAGTTTGGAGGTTCCGACCGAGCAGTACTTC
>-|many|TRBV20-1|TRBJ2-5
CSARVLMESGETQYF
TGCAGTGCCCGGGTCTTGATGGAGTCTGGAGAGACCCAGTACTTC
>TRBD1|many|TRBV11-2|TRBJ1-2
CASSQKGQGVNYGYTF
TGTGCCAGCAGCCAAAAAGGACAGGGGGTTAACTATGGCTACACCTTC
>-|many|TRBV24-1|TRBJ2-3
CATSDVTGDPRADTQYF
TGTGCCACCAGTGACGTCACGGGGGATCCGAGGGCAGATACGCAGTATTTT
>-|few|TRBV6-1|TRBJ2-3
CASSESSGAGLDTQYF
TGTGCCAGCAGTGAGTCCTCGGGGGCAGGGCTGGATACGCAGTATTTT
>-|many|TRBV3-1|TRBJ2-3
CASSQDFAANTDTQYF
TGTGCCAGCAGCCAAGATTTCGCGGCTAACACAGATACGCAGTATTTT
>TRBD1|many|TRBV6-5|TRBJ1-2
CASSFQGGGNYGYTF
TGTGCCAGCAGTTTCCAAGGGGGCGGTAACTATGGCTACACCTTC
>-|few|TRBV12-3/TRBV12-4|TRBJ1-6
CASSSRLGVGNSPLHF
TGTGCCAGCAGTTCCCGGTTGGGGGTTGGTAATTCACCCCTCCACTTT
>-|-|TRBV7-9|TRBJ2-2
CASSRLLEAGELFF
TGTGCCAGCAGCCGCCTCTTGGAGGCCGGGGAGCTGTTTTTT
>-|many|TRBV9|TRBJ2-7
CASSVAAGHNYEQYF
TGTGCCAGCAGCGTAGCGGCAGGACACAACTACGAGCAGTACTTC
>-|many|TRBV7-2|TRBJ2-7
CASSLMGFDEQYF
TGTGCCAGCAGCTTAATGGGGTTCGACGAGCAGTACTTC
>TRBD2|many|TRBV12-3/TRBV12-4|TRBJ2-1
CASSLVVCGSGGCEQFF
TGTGCCAGCAGTTTAGTGGTATGCGGGAGCGGGGGCTGTGAGCAGTTCTTC
>-|many|TRBV12-3/TRBV12-4|TRBJ2-5
CASSRQAKETQYF
TGTGCCAGCAGCCGACAGGCCAAAGAGACCCAGTACTTC
>-|many|TRBV19|TRBJ1-1
CASSIAAGRSTEAFF
TGTGCCAGTAGTATAGCGGCCGGCAGAAGCACTGAAGCTTTCTTT
>-|-|TRBV3-1|TRBJ2-1
CASSPWTAIDEQFF
TGTGCCAGCAGCCCCTGGACAGCGATTGATGAGCAGTTCTTC
>-|-|TRBV12-5|TRBJ2-3
CASGPPARADTQYF
TGTGCTAGTGGTCCCCCCGCGAGGGCAGATACGCAGTATTTT
>TRBD2|many|TRBV15|TRBJ2-1
CATSRRTGTSGNEQFF
TGTGCCACCAGCAGAAGAACCGGGACTAGCGGAAATGAGCAGTTCTTC
>TRBD1|many|TRBV12-3/TRBV12-4|TRBJ2-5
CASSPRQGIGETQYF
TGTGCCAGCAGTCCGAGACAGGGTATCGGAGAGACCCAGTACTTC
>-|-|TRBV6-2/TRBV6-3|TRBJ2-7
CASRFPGSGDEQYF
TGTGCCAGCCGATTTCCGGGCAGTGGGGACGAGCAGTACTTC
>TRBD2|-|TRBV14|TRBJ2-5
CASSQEGLATRSGETQYF
TGTGCCAGCAGCCAAGAGGGACTAGCAACAAGATCGGGAGAGACCCAGTACTTC
>TRBD1|few|TRBV20-1|TRBJ1-2
CSARGRNLGDRGLASYGYTF
TGCAGTGCTAGAGGTCGGAACCTGGGGGACAGGGGGCTAGCTAGCTATGGCTACACCTTC
>TRBD2|many|TRBV4-1|TRBJ2-7
CASSQDQAGGKEQYF
TGCGCCAGCAGCCAAGATCAAGCGGGAGGGAAAGAGCAGTACTTC
>-|-|TRBV2|TRBJ2-6
CASSERGTGANVLTF
TGTGCCAGCAGTGAACGAGGGACTGGGGCCAACGTCCTGACTTTC
>TRBD2|many|TRBV24-1|TRBJ2-1
CATSDSIITSGSGFEQFF
TGTGCCACCAGTGACTCGATCATAACTAGCGGGAGTGGCTTTGAGCAGTTCTTC
>-|many|TRBV6-1|TRBJ1-2
CASSEAASEAYGYTF
TGTGCCAGCAGTGAAGCCGCAAGCGAGGCCTATGGCTACACCTTC
>TRBD1|few|TRBV12-3/TRBV12-4|TRBJ1-2
CASSYGTDPNYGYTF
TGTGCCAGCAGCTATGGGACAGACCCTAACTATGGCTACACCTTC
>TRBD1|many|TRBV28|TRBJ1-3
CASRQGAGNTIYF
TGTGCCAGTCGACAGGGCGCTGGAAACACCATATATTTT
>-|many|TRBV12-3/TRBV12-4|TRBJ2-1
CASSLAMGGTYNEQFF
TGTGCCAGCAGTTTAGCGATGGGGGGTACCTACAATGAGCAGTTCTTC
>-|few|TRBV6-1|TRBJ1-4
CASTRPGLNEKLFF
TGTGCCAGCACCCGACCGGGCCTTAATGAAAAACTGTTTTTT
>-|many|TRBV7-3|TRBJ2-7
CASKQAGEYF
TGTGCCAGCAAGCAGGCTGGGGAGTACTTC
>-|many|TRBV7-2|TRBJ1-1
CASSFYIIGTEAFF
TGTGCCAGCAGCTTCTACATTATCGGCACTGAAGCTTTCTTT
>-|many|TRBV12-3/TRBV12-4|TRBJ1-2
CASSFGRRGGYTF
TGTGCCAGCAGTTTCGGCAGGAGAGGTGGCTACACCTTC